What follows is one T cell receptor (beta chain) and its context. Its antigen is still unknown. These data belong to a study of PD-1 blockade in classical Hodgkin lymphoma. About the research overall: Intravenous infusions of nivolumab 3 mg/kg reached patients every 2 weeks.

The V gene's germline CDR1 is MNHNS and CDR2 SASEGT. This CDR3 has 14 residues. V lost 4 bases and J 0 bases, leaving 7 bases between the germline ends. Generated by immunoSEQ multiplex PCR, the TCRdb table keeps only in-frame clones and is missing some. The sample carries some 50,000 clones, around 70% recorded once. Whole-study results and caveats: By C4D1 there was a significant rise in CD4+ TCR diversity but not in CD8+ TCR diversity. Still unresolved is the cause of the repertoire differences, which may be disease activity or prior therapy.

Each and every patient relapsed after autologous stem cell transplantation, and patients got differing brentuximab vedotin exposure. The genes are TRBV6-1 and TRBJ1-5; D uncertain. The sequence derives from a human donor with classical Hodgkin lymphoma. Sample: peripheral blood mononuclear cells (PBMCs), taken at baseline. The CDR3 reads CASSGRYSNQPQHF. CDR3 coding DNA: TGTGCCAGCAGTGGGAGATATAGCAATCAGCCCCAGCATTTT.